A selection of T cell receptor beta chains follows, all from one sample in a study of CD4 T cells in relation to SARS-CoV-2 and coronaviruses. Libraries were prepared by immunoSEQ multiplex PCR; TCRdb keeps only in-frame clonotypes and omits some of them. The profile covers about 68,000 clones, with about 92% appearing a single time and around 0.23% taken by the ten largest. Sequences were obtained from naive CD4+ T cells from PBMCs. The receptors were sampled from a human donor in good health. The CDR3 runs from the conserved cysteine through the conserved F or W. A D gene is named only where the DNA matches it firmly. Clone size is stated in some rows and not others, as once, few, many or a class when expanded.

d_gene: TRBD1; abundance: NA; v_gene: TRBV10-3; j_gene: TRBJ2-1; len: 14; CDR3nt: TGTGCCATCAGACGACAGGGTGGAGTGGATGAGCAGTTCTTC; CDR3aa: CAIRRQGGVDEQFF
d_gene: TRBD2; abundance: NA; v_gene: TRBV7-9; j_gene: TRBJ2-3; len: 15; CDR3nt: TGTGCCAGCAGCCCGGACTTAGCGGGTCCCGATACGCAGTATTTT; CDR3aa: CASSPDLAGPDTQYF
d_gene: NA; abundance: NA; v_gene: TRBV6-5; j_gene: TRBJ1-3; len: 15; CDR3nt: TGTGCCAGCAGTTACCGAGGACACGCGTTAAACACCATATATTTT; CDR3aa: CASSYRGHALNTIYF
d_gene: NA; abundance: NA; v_gene: TRBV5-1; j_gene: TRBJ1-3; len: 16; CDR3nt: TGCGCCAGCAGCTTGAGTCAGGCCAACTCTGGAAACACCATATATTTT; CDR3aa: CASSLSQANSGNTIYF
d_gene: TRBD1; abundance: NA; v_gene: TRBV30; j_gene: TRBJ1-5; len: 13; CDR3nt: TGTGCCTGGAGTGAGACAGGGGGACAGCCCCAGCATTTT; CDR3aa: CAWSETGGQPQHF
d_gene: NA; abundance: NA; v_gene: TRBV7-3; j_gene: TRBJ2-5; len: 13; CDR3nt: TGTGCCAGCAGCACCAGGGCGGAGGGGACCCAGTACTTC; CDR3aa: CASSTRAEGTQYF
d_gene: TRBD2; abundance: NA; v_gene: TRBV10-3; j_gene: TRBJ2-5; len: 15; CDR3nt: TGTGCCATCAGGGGGACTAGCGGTACCTCAGAGACCCAGTACTTC; CDR3aa: CAIRGTSGTSETQYF
d_gene: NA; abundance: NA; v_gene: TRBV28; j_gene: TRBJ2-7; len: 13; CDR3nt: TGTGCCAGCACCCAAGCCCGGGGGGCCGAGCAGTACTTC; CDR3aa: CASTQARGAEQYF
d_gene: NA; abundance: NA; v_gene: TRBV2; j_gene: TRBJ2-1; len: 14; CDR3nt: TGTGCCAATAAGGCCGGGACTTCCTACAATGAGCAGTTCTTC; CDR3aa: CANKAGTSYNEQFF
d_gene: NA; abundance: NA; v_gene: TRBV3-1/TRBV3-2; j_gene: TRBJ1-1; len: 14; CDR3nt: TGTGCCAGCAGCCAAGATCTGATCCAGCCTGAAGCTTTCTTT; CDR3aa: CASSQDLIQPEAFF
d_gene: TRBD1; abundance: NA; v_gene: TRBV28; j_gene: TRBJ1-1; len: 15; CDR3nt: TGTGCAAGCAGTCCGAGGACAGGGGGCTGGACTGAAGCTTTCTTT; CDR3aa: CASSPRTGGWTEAFF
d_gene: TRBD1; abundance: NA; v_gene: TRBV19; j_gene: TRBJ1-1; len: 14; CDR3nt: TGTGCCAGCGATACAGGGGGTAGGAACACTGAAGCTTTCTTT; CDR3aa: CASDTGGRNTEAFF
d_gene: NA; abundance: few; v_gene: TRBV24-1; j_gene: TRBJ2-2; len: 14; CDR3nt: TGTGCCACCAGTGATCCTTCAGTGGCCGGGGAGCTGTTTTTT; CDR3aa: CATSDPSVAGELFF
d_gene: NA; abundance: NA; v_gene: TRBV2; j_gene: TRBJ1-2; len: 14; CDR3nt: TGTGCCAGCAGTGAAGAATCAGGGTATGAGGGCTACACCTTC; CDR3aa: CASSEESGYEGYTF
d_gene: NA; abundance: NA; v_gene: TRBV3-1/TRBV3-2; j_gene: TRBJ1-5; len: 14; CDR3nt: TGTGCCAGCAGCCCTTCAGACAAATCTCAGCCCCAGCATTTT; CDR3aa: CASSPSDKSQPQHF
d_gene: TRBD1; abundance: NA; v_gene: TRBV7-2; j_gene: TRBJ2-2; len: 15; CDR3nt: TGTGCCAGCAGCCCTGGCAGACAGGGTCTAGGGGAGCTGTTTTTT; CDR3aa: CASSPGRQGLGELFF
d_gene: NA; abundance: NA; v_gene: TRBV25-1; j_gene: TRBJ1-4; len: 16; CDR3nt: TGTGCCAGCAGTGAATTTGGGTCCAGGAGCAATGAAAAACTGTTTTTT; CDR3aa: CASSEFGSRSNEKLFF
d_gene: TRBD1; abundance: NA; v_gene: TRBV24-1; j_gene: TRBJ2-6; len: 17; CDR3nt: TGTGCCACCAGTGATTCGGGACAGGGTGCTGGGGCCAACGTCCTGACTTTC; CDR3aa: CATSDSGQGAGANVLTF
d_gene: TRBD1; abundance: NA; v_gene: TRBV18; j_gene: TRBJ1-2; len: 14; CDR3nt: TGTGCCAGCTCACTATCCGGGACAGGGGACGGCTACACCTTC; CDR3aa: CASSLSGTGDGYTF
d_gene: NA; abundance: NA; v_gene: TRBV6-5; j_gene: TRBJ2-7; len: 12; CDR3nt: TGTGCCAGCAGTCGAGGGGGGGCAGTCCAGTACTTC; CDR3aa: CASSRGGAVQYF
d_gene: NA; abundance: NA; v_gene: TRBV7-8; j_gene: TRBJ2-7; len: 15; CDR3nt: TGTGCCAGCAGCCGTGCTCGTGGACCAGCCTACGAGCAGTACTTC; CDR3aa: CASSRARGPAYEQYF
d_gene: NA; abundance: NA; v_gene: TRBV5-1; j_gene: TRBJ2-5; len: 14; CDR3nt: TGCGCCAGCAGCTTCAACTCCCCCCGGGGGACCCAGTACTTC; CDR3aa: CASSFNSPRGTQYF
d_gene: TRBD2; abundance: NA; v_gene: TRBV10-3; j_gene: TRBJ2-2; len: 15; CDR3nt: TGTGCCATCAGCACACTAGCGGGGGGGACCGGGGAGCTGTTTTTT; CDR3aa: CAISTLAGGTGELFF
d_gene: NA; abundance: NA; v_gene: TRBV11-2; j_gene: TRBJ1-1; len: 13; CDR3nt: TGTGCCAGCAGTTTGACAGATCGCACTGAAGCTTTCTTT; CDR3aa: CASSLTDRTEAFF
d_gene: TRBD1; abundance: few; v_gene: TRBV6-4; j_gene: TRBJ1-5; len: 17; CDR3nt: TGTGCCAGCAGTGAGTGGGACAGATGCGATAGCAATCAGCCCCAGCATTTT; CDR3aa: CASSEWDRCDSNQPQHF
d_gene: NA; abundance: NA; v_gene: TRBV7-2; j_gene: TRBJ2-7; len: 16; CDR3nt: TGTGCCAGCAGCTCGAGGGGGGGGCTTATCCCCTACGAGCAGTACTTC; CDR3aa: CASSSRGGLIPYEQYF
d_gene: TRBD1; abundance: NA; v_gene: TRBV19; j_gene: TRBJ2-5; len: 14; CDR3nt: TGTGCCAGTAGTATCCAGGGGGTGCAAGAGACCCAGTACTTC; CDR3aa: CASSIQGVQETQYF
d_gene: NA; abundance: NA; v_gene: TRBV4-1; j_gene: TRBJ2-7; len: 14; CDR3nt: TGCGCCAGCAGCCAAGAGATAGAAAGTTACGAGCAGTACTTC; CDR3aa: CASSQEIESYEQYF
d_gene: NA; abundance: NA; v_gene: TRBV5-1; j_gene: TRBJ1-4; len: 14; CDR3nt: TGCGCCAGCAGCTTGGGGGCAACTAATGAAAAACTGTTTTTT; CDR3aa: CASSLGATNEKLFF